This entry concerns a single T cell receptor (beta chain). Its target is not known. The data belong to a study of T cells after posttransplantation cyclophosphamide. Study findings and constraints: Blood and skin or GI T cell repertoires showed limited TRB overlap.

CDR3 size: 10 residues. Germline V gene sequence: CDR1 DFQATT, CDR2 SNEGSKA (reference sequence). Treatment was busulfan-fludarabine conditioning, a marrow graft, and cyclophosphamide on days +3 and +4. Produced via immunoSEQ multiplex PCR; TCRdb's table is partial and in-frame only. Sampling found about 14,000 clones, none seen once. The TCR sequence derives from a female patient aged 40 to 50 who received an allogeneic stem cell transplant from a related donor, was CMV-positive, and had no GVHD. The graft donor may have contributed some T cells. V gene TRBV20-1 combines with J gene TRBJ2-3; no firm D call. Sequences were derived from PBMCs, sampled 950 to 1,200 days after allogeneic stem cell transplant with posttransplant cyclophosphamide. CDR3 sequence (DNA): TGCAGCCCTAGCACAGATACGCAGTATTTT. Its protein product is CSPSTDTQYF.